This T cell receptor beta chain was found in a study of shared clonotypes between healthy human individuals. Study context: Used for every donor were three CD4 naive, three CD4 memory, two CD8 naive and one CD8 memory plate. Notes on the study in general: Four donors shared roughly 5% of their naive CD4 clonotypes. Naive subsets, compared against memory subsets, generally had larger estimated richness values.

Produced via immunoSEQ multiplex PCR; TCRdb's table is partial and in-frame only. The sample holds 550,000 to 700,000 clones, about three quarters seen once. For this clone: Antigen unknown.

This CDR3 has 13 amino acids. CDR1 and CDR2 (germline): SGHAT, FQNNGV. V gave up 5 bases and J gave up 15 bases, with 20 bases separating them. Sequenced material: memory CD4+ T cells sorted from blood. As to subset: CD45RA-negative fraction. This TCR derives from a woman in her thirties in good health. This sequence joins TRBV11-2 and TRBJ2-1; D is possibly TRBD2 (5 bases). CDR3 sequence (DNA): TGTGCCAGCAGCCCCCTAGCACCCCGGAACTGGTTCTTC. This encodes CASSPLAPRNWFF.